This passage covers 21 T cell receptor beta chains from one sample sequenced in a study of blood T cell repertoires in COVID-19. Some clones are missing from TCRdb's copy, which holds only in-frame ones; the method was immunoSEQ multiplex PCR. The sample includes 250,000 or so clones, about 85% of them seen just once. The sample consisted of PBMCs or T cells enriched from blood (not recorded which). These receptors were collected from a woman aged 45-65 years who had been exposed to COVID-19.

The rearrangement joins TRBV2 to TRBJ2-1; 7 nucleotides agree with TRBD2. CDR1 and CDR2 (germline): SNHLY, FYNNEI. Trimming took 0 bases from V and 1 from J; bases not matched to a gene: 0. The CDR3 sequence is 15 residues long. The CDR3 DNA reads TGTGCCAGCAGTGAAGCGCGGGGGTCCTACAATGAGCAGTTCTTC. Its translation is CASSEARGSYNEQFF.

The rearrangement joins TRBV27 to TRBJ2-1, with D possibly matching TRBD2 (6 bases). Trimming left V 5 bases short and J 12 bases short, with 20 bases between. Germline V lookup: CDR1 MNHEY, CDR2 SMNVEV (reference sequence). CDR3 length: 14 amino acids. In DNA, the CDR3 is TGTGCCAGCAGTCCCCCACGGAACGTCGGGAGGCAGTTCTTC. This encodes CASSPPRNVGRQFF.

The sample holds a few counts of this clone. The chain couples TRBV19 to TRBJ1-2; D is possibly TRBD1 (5 bases). Germline V lookup: CDR1 LNHDA, CDR2 SQIVND (reference sequence). The ends were cut back, 6 bases at V and 4 bases at J, with 15 bases in the middle. The CDR3 totals 14 residues. CDR3 region: CASRAGDASYGYTF. DNA for the CDR3: TGTGCCAGTAGAGCGGGGGATGCCTCCTATGGCTACACCTTC.

The chain joins TRBV7-9 to TRBJ2-1; possible D gene TRBD2, 6 bases. CDR1 is SEHNR, CDR2 FQNEAQ, per germline (reference sequence). Trimming shortened V by 3 bases and J by 15 bases, and 12 bases separated the two germline ends. The CDR3 runs to 11 residues. CDR3 protein: CASSFGGLPFF. DNA of the CDR3: TGTGCCAGCAGCTTTGGGGGACTTCCGTTCTTC.

This chain uses TRBV3-1 (or the pseudogene TRBV3-2) with TRBJ2-6, with D hard to call. CDR3 size: 16 residues. Germline CDR1 is LGHDT and CDR2 is YNNKEL (reference sequence). With 2 bases removed from V and 0 bases from J, the gap between germline ends came to 8 bases. The CDR3 loop reads CASSQKTLSGANVLTF. The CDR3 DNA is TGTGCCAGCAGCCAAAAAACTCTCTCTGGGGCCAACGTCCTGACTTTC.

In this sample, this clone turned up a few times. The chain recombines TRBV5-6 with TRBJ1-1; D not certain. From germline, CDR1 is SGHDT and CDR2 YYEEEE. V shed 2 bases and J shed 1 base, with 6 bases lying between them. CDR3 size: 13 residues. The CDR3 DNA is TGTGCCAGCAGCTTCTTTTCGAACACTGAAGCTTTCTTT. Amino acids: CASSFFSNTEAFF.

The chain couples TRBV19 to TRBJ2-1; TRBD2 might be the D (5 bases). This CDR3 region has 14 residues. CDR1 and CDR2 (germline): LNHDA, SQIVND (reference sequence). V was shortened by 6 bases and J by 0 bases, with 9 bases between the two germline ends. The CDR3 sequence: CASSKGGSYNEQFF. In DNA, the CDR3 is TGTGCCAGTAGCAAAGGAGGCTCCTACAATGAGCAGTTCTTC. The entire variable domain, with the rest obtained from reference TRBV19 and TRBJ2-1, is as follows: DGGITQSPKYLFRKEGQNVTLSCEQNLNHDAMYWYRQDPGQGLRLIYYSQIVNDFQKGDIAEGYSVSREKKESFPLTVTSAQKNPTAFYLCASSKGGSYNEQFFGPGTRLTVL.

This chain connects TRBV28 to TRBJ2-4; the match to TRBD1 covers 9 bases. Germline CDR1 is MDHEN and CDR2 is SYDVKM. The V gene end was trimmed by 4 bases and the J gene end by 0 bases; junction bases not matched to a gene: 10. The CDR3 totals 18 residues. The CDR3 here is CASSSPGQGGLAKNIQYF. For the CDR3, the DNA is TGTGCCAGCAGTTCTCCGGGACAGGGAGGATTAGCCAAAAACATTCAGTACTTC.

Here the CDR3 reads CASSEVRVNTEAFF. DNA for the CDR3: TGCGCCAGCAGTGAGGTCAGGGTAAACACTGAAGCTTTCTTT. This chain links TRBV10-2 with TRBJ1-1; D is perhaps TRBD1 (5 bases). Germline CDR1 reads WSHSY; CDR2 reads SAAADI. V dropped 2 bases and J dropped 2 bases, with 9 bases sitting between them. The CDR3 covers 14 residues.

The chain combines TRBV9 with TRBJ2-2; D uncertain. The germline V and J ends were trimmed by 2 bases and 4 bases, with 12 bases remaining between them. This CDR3 region has 15 residues. Germline V gives CDR1 SGDLS, CDR2 YYNGEE. The chain's CDR3 is CASSVVAVGTGELFF. The CDR3 DNA reads TGTGCCAGCAGCGTGGTAGCCGTCGGCACCGGGGAGCTGTTTTTT.

The chain recombines TRBV5-3 with TRBJ2-7, with 13 bases matching TRBD2. TRBV5-3 is known as an ORF, though its function is uncertain. Trimming took 4 bases from V and 5 from J; bases not matched to a gene: 6. The CDR3 is made up of 15 amino acids. CDR3 residues: CARSRATSGGNEQYF. The CDR3 DNA sequence: TGTGCCAGAAGCCGGGCGACTAGCGGGGGGAACGAGCAGTACTTC.

J is TRBJ1-1 and V is TRBV15; TRBD1 aligns across 8 bases. The CDR3 is 16 amino acids. Losses at the gene ends were 2 bases for V and 6 bases for J; bases not matched to a gene: 11. Germline V gives CDR1 LNHNV, CDR2 YYDKDF (reference sequence). The DNA for the CDR3 is TGTGCCACCAGCAGAAAGAAGACCGGGACAGGCTCTGAAGCTTTCTTT. Its translation is CATSRKKTGTGSEAFF.

This rearrangement joins TRBV19 to TRBJ2-3; the match to TRBD2 covers 10 bases. Germline V gives CDR1 LNHDA, CDR2 SQIVND (reference sequence). The CDR3 extends over 17 amino acids. V shed 3 bases and J 0 bases; nucleotides not matched to a gene: 6. Written as DNA, the CDR3 is TGTGCCAGTAGTATGCCTAGCGGGGGCCCTAGCACAGATACGCAGTATTTT. This codes for CASSMPSGGPSTDTQYF.

The chain employs TRBV9 and TRBJ2-1, with TRBD1 identical over 8 bases. Losses at the gene ends were 4 bases for V and 5 bases for J; bases not matched to a gene: 8. The CDR3 consists of 15 residues. CDR1 is SGDLS and CDR2 is YYNGEE in the germline V gene. The CDR3 spells CASSSSGGTNNEQFF. The CDR3 nucleotides are TGTGCCAGCAGCTCATCAGGGGGCACCAACAATGAGCAGTTCTTC.

The V gene is TRBV5-1, the J gene TRBJ2-5, with 12 nucleotides matching TRBD2. V trimming: 7 bases; J trimming: 4 bases; junction bases outside the gene matches: 5. Per the germline V gene, CDR1 is SGHRS and CDR2 is YFSETQ. The CDR3 is made up of 14 amino acids. The CDR3 DNA is TGCGCCAGCTCGACTAGCGGGGGAAGAGAGACCCAGTACTTC. Encoded protein: CASSTSGGRETQYF.

This clone was seen only once. V gene TRBV21-1 combines with J gene TRBJ1-6; the table's D gene call, TRBD1, was not cross checked with the DNA. TRBV21-1 is an annotated pseudogene. The CDR3 is 16 residues long. As DNA, the CDR3 is TGTGCCAGCACCACCAGGACAGCCTTTTATAATTCACCCCTCCACTTT. This translates into CASTTRTAFYNSPLHF.

The rearrangement uses TRBV9 and TRBJ1-3; 8 bases are a match to TRBD1. The CDR3 sequence is 17 residues long. Germline CDR1 and CDR2: SGDLS and YYNGEE. J lost 8 bases, V lost 0 bases, and 13 bases had no gene match. As DNA, the CDR3 is TGTGCCAGCAGCGTAGATCCAGGGGGCCTTCTCCTAGACACCATATATTTT. This encodes CASSVDPGGLLLDTIYF.

V is TRBV6-5 and J is TRBJ2-7; TRBD2 aligns across 10 bases. The CDR3 is 14 residues long. Germline lookup yields CDR1 MNHEY and CDR2 SVGAGI. The CDR3 protein is CASFSGGQTYEQYF. Here the CDR3 DNA reads TGTGCTTCTTTTAGCGGGGGGCAAACCTACGAGCAGTACTTC.

This clone was seen at least ten times. CDR3 nucleotide sequence: TGTGCCAGCAGCTTAGGGAGCGGGGGCTCATACAATGAGCAGTTCTTC. Protein product: CASSLGSGGSYNEQFF. The chain joins TRBV7-3 to TRBJ2-1; 8 bases are shared with TRBD2. CDR3 length: 16 amino acids. Germline-derived CDR1 and CDR2 are SGHTA and FQGTGA. Germline trimming cut 2 bases from V and 4 bases from J; bases unmatched to any gene: 7.

This clone was detected once. The V call is TRBV29-1, the J call TRBJ1-5; TRBD1 aligns across 9 bases. With V trimmed by 7 bases and J by 5 bases, 6 bases remained unmatched. Germline assignment: CDR1 SQVTM and CDR2 ANQGSEA. CDR3 length: 13 amino acids. CDR3 protein: CSGGQGWDQPQHF. DNA for the CDR3: TGCAGCGGGGGACAGGGATGGGATCAGCCCCAGCATTTT.

The chain employs TRBV6-5 and TRBJ2-7, with a tentative D call TRBD2 (7 bases). This CDR3 has 14 residues. Trimming pared 3 bases from V and 7 bases from J, leaving 16 bases between. CDR1 and CDR2 from the germline V gene are MNHEY and SVGAGI. The CDR3 loop reads CASSYGGGTREQYF. The CDR3 nucleotides are TGTGCCAGCAGTTATGGCGGGGGCACTAGGGAGCAGTACTTC.